The 31 T cell receptor beta chains below were found in one sample sequenced in a study of CDR3 diversity in severe acne. TCRdb re-called the PCR reads with MiXCR, one entry per CDR3 protein. The sample yields 65,000 to 95,000 distinct CDR3 sequences, 45% to 60% seen once. Sequencing used blood. These receptors all come from a male donor in good health, without acne.

This clonotype came up many times. The chain joins TRBV7-2 to TRBJ1-2; 7 bases map to TRBD1. The V gene end was trimmed by 2 bases and the J gene end by 3 bases; junction bases not matched to a gene: 9. Germline V gene lookup returns CDR1 SGHTA and CDR2 FQGNSA. CDR3 length: 16 amino acids. CDR3 sequence (DNA): TGTGCCAGCAGCTTAAGCCCGGCGACAGGGTACTATGGCTACACCTTC. Residues: CASSLSPATGYYGYTF.

The chain recombines TRBV24-1 with TRBJ1-2; TRBD1 matches at 8 bases. Germline values: CDR1 KGHDR, CDR2 SFDVKD. The junction had 6 bases not matched to a gene; V was cut back by 3 bases and J by 7 bases. This CDR3 has 14 residues. CDR3: CATSDNDRGGGYTF. The CDR3, as DNA: TGTGCCACCAGTGATAACGACAGGGGAGGTGGCTACACCTTC.

Regarding this clonotype: Since a much larger clone is just one base distant, this may be a read error. This chain uses TRBV6-2 or TRBV6-3 with TRBJ1-1; no reliable D call. This CDR3 region has 13 residues. CDR1 MNHEY and CDR2 SVGEGT come from the germline V gene. The CDR3 nucleotides are TGTGCCAGCAGTTACCGAGAGAACACTGAAGCTCTCTTT. Protein sequence: CASSYRENTEALF.

This clonotype was found many times. The chain combines TRBV2 with TRBJ2-5; D is ambiguous. Trimming pared 2 bases from V and 0 bases from J, leaving 22 bases between. This CDR3 spans 19 amino acids. Germline CDR1 reads SNHLY; CDR2 reads FYNNEI. CDR3 loop: CASSESMQSNILYQETQYF. Written as DNA, the CDR3 is TGTGCCAGCAGTGAAAGTATGCAGAGCAACATCCTGTACCAAGAGACCCAGTACTTC.

The V and J genes are TRBV6-5 and TRBJ1-2; TRBD1 agrees at 7 bases. The CDR3 totals 14 residues. The J segment lost 7 bases and the V segment lost 5 bases, leaving 10 bases of the junction unmatched. CDR1 is MNHEY and CDR2 is SVGAGI in the germline V gene. As DNA, the CDR3 is TGTGCCAGCAGTCCGTCCGACAGGGAGCGTGGCTACACCTTC. Protein: CASSPSDRERGYTF.

This clonotype has just a few counts. V is TRBV11-2 and J is TRBJ2-1, with a possible D match to TRBD1 (6 bases). This CDR3 is built from 15 residues. V was shortened by 4 bases and J by 6 bases, with 16 bases between the two germline ends. CDR1 SGHAT and CDR2 FQNNGV come from the germline V gene. CDR3 DNA sequence: TGTGCCAGCAGCTCCGACAGGTACAAACGCAATGAGCAGTTCTTC. Its translation is CASSSDRYKRNEQFF.

The V and J genes are TRBV3-1 and TRBJ2-7; TRBD1 matches at 11 bases. CDR3 size: 15 residues. The ends lost 8 bases at V and 1 base at J; junction bases unmatched: 7. Germline assignment: CDR1 LGHDT and CDR2 YNNKEL (reference sequence). CDR3 residues: CASSSRDRGSYEQYF. CDR3 DNA sequence: TGTGCCAGCTCGTCACGGGACAGGGGGTCCTACGAGCAGTACTTC.

As regards this clonotype: Sequence at one end of the junction differs from germline and may be a read error. This rearrangement joins TRBV12-3 or TRBV12-4 to TRBJ2-1; perhaps TRBD1 as D (6 bases). The CDR3 totals 16 residues. In DNA, the CDR3 is TGTGCCAGCAGTATACTTACAGGGCGGAGGAACAATGAGCAGCTCTTC. Translated: CASSILTGRRNNEQLF.

A note on this clonotype: This clone may be a read error of a much larger clone one base away. This chain links TRBV5-1 with TRBJ1-4, with D perhaps matching TRBD1 (5 bases). Between the trimmed V and J ends, which lost 4 bases and 3 bases, there was a span of 13 bases. The CDR3 has 15 amino acids. CDR1 is SGHRS and CDR2 is YFSETQ in the germline V gene. The CDR3, as DNA: TGCGCCAGCAGCATGGCCGGGGGGTCTAATGAAAAACTGTTTTTT. Translated: CASSMAGGSNEKLFF.

The chain joins TRBV5-5 to TRBJ2-7; a weak D match, TRBD1 (6 bases). Germline V lookup: CDR1 SGHKS, CDR2 YYEKEE (reference sequence). The CDR3 loop spans 13 amino acids. V was cut by 7 bases and J by 3 bases, with 14 bases left in between. The CDR3 reads CASLSGQHYEQYF. Written as DNA, the CDR3 is TGTGCCAGCCTCAGTGGACAGCACTACGAGCAGTACTTC.

This clonotype came up many times. CDR3 in amino acids: CASSQDSLSNQPQHF. For the CDR3, the DNA is TGTGCCAGCAGCCAAGACAGCCTTAGCAATCAGCCCCAGCATTTT. The rearrangement links TRBV3-1 to TRBJ1-5; D gene unclear. The CDR3 runs to 15 residues. The germline V gene has CDR1 LGHDT and CDR2 YNNKEL (reference sequence). V lost 0 bases to trimming and J lost 0 bases, with 6 bases between them. The whole variable domain, filled in from reference TRBV3-1 and TRBJ1-5, reads DTAVSQTPKYLVTQMGNDKSIKCEQNLGHDTMYWYKQDSKKFLKIMFSYNNKELIINETVPNRFSPKSPDKAHLNLHINSLELGDSAVYFCASSQDSLSNQPQHFGDGTRLSIL.

This clonotype turned up a few times. This chain connects TRBV28 to TRBJ1-1; D possibly corresponds to TRBD1 (6 bases). There are 16 residues in the CDR3. V was pared by 4 bases and J by 1 base, with 16 bases between. Germline CDR1 and CDR2: MDHEN and SYDVKM. CDR3: CASSSSGERSNTEAFF. DNA for the CDR3: TGTGCCAGCAGTTCCTCAGGGGAAAGATCGAACACTGAAGCTTTCTTT.

This clonotype showed up just once. This rearrangement joins TRBV5-1 to TRBJ2-7, with 9 nucleotides matching TRBD2. CDR1 SGHRS and CDR2 YFSETQ come from the germline V gene. The CDR3 is 15 amino acids. Germline trimming cut 0 bases from V and 8 bases from J; bases unmatched to any gene: 9. CDR3 sequence: CASSLVASGTEKQYF. In DNA, the CDR3 is TGCGCCAGCAGCTTGGTGGCTAGCGGGACTGAAAAGCAGTACTTC.

This chain uses TRBV12-5 with TRBJ2-3; TRBD2 might be the D (5 bases). V was pared by 5 bases and J by 2 bases, with 17 bases between. Germline CDR1 and CDR2: LGHNT and FRNRAP. CDR3 length equals 16 residues. As DNA, the CDR3 is TGTGCTAGTGGTCACCCTGGTGGGGAGCACACAGATACGCAGTATTTT. Translation: CASGHPGGEHTDTQYF.

This clonotype appeared many times. The chain is built from TRBV9 and TRBJ1-2; weak D call: TRBD1 (5 bases). Trimming removed 0 bases from V and 4 bases from J, with 16 bases in between. Germline CDR1 and CDR2: SGDLS and YYNGEE. The CDR3 length is 16 residues. The CDR3 coding sequence is TGTGCCAGCAGCGTAGGAGAAGACAGTAACGCCTATGGCTACACCTTC. The encoded protein is CASSVGEDSNAYGYTF.

In its sample, this clonotype was seen a few times. The CDR3 sequence: CSARPQGGQNQPQHF. CDR3 sequence (DNA): TGCAGTGCTAGACCTCAGGGTGGGCAAAATCAGCCCCAGCATTTT. The chain links TRBV20-1 to TRBJ1-5; a weak D match, TRBD1 (5 bases). CDR3 length: 15 amino acids. Germline V lookup: CDR1 DFQATT, CDR2 SNEGSKA (reference sequence). Trimming pared 2 bases from V and 4 bases from J, leaving 15 bases between.

This chain connects TRBV2 to TRBJ1-2; D is uncertain. The length of the CDR3 is 9 residues. The V and J ends lost 11 bases and 8 bases respectively, with 9 bases between them. In germline, CDR1 is SNHLY, CDR2 FYNNEI. CDR3 coding DNA: TGTGCCCTTGAGGAGGGCTACACCTTC. This translates into CALEEGYTF.

At least ten counts were recorded for this clonotype. The chain employs TRBV13 and TRBJ1-6, with D uncertain. The CDR3 has 12 residues. V gave up 5 bases and J gave up 7 bases, with 6 bases separating them. Germline CDR1 and CDR2: PRHDT and FYEKMQ (reference sequence). CDR3 coding DNA: TGTGCCAGCAGCGGAGAGAATTCACCCCTCCACTTT. It yields the protein CASSGENSPLHF.

This clonotype was seen only a few times. The chain combines TRBV2 with TRBJ2-7, with a weak D call TRBD2 (6 bases). The CDR3 is made up of 10 amino acids. Trimming shortened V by 6 bases and J by 7 bases, and 7 bases separated the two germline ends. Germline V gene sequence: CDR1 SNHLY, CDR2 FYNNEI. The CDR3 DNA reads TGTGCCAGCAGCGGAGGGGAGCAGTACTTC. This encodes CASSGGEQYF.

This rearrangement joins TRBV7-9 to TRBJ2-7; 8 positions match TRBD1. The V gene end was trimmed by 8 bases and the J gene end by 2 bases; junction bases not matched to a gene: 5. CDR3 length equals 13 residues. Germline V gene data show CDR1 as SEHNR and CDR2 as FQNEAQ (reference sequence). The CDR3 region is CASPRDRPYEQYF. CDR3 nucleotide sequence: TGTGCCAGCCCCCGGGACAGGCCCTACGAGCAGTACTTC.

The chain couples TRBV13 to TRBJ2-3; 13 bases line up with TRBD2. The CDR3 spans 15 residues. In germline, CDR1 is PRHDT, CDR2 FYEKMQ (reference sequence). V shed 4 bases and J 8 bases; nucleotides not matched to a gene: 6. CDR3 sequence (DNA): TGTGCCAGCAGCTCCCGGACTAGCGGGAGAGGTACGCAGTATTTT. This codes for CASSSRTSGRGTQYF.

This clonotype was recorded a few times. The V gene is TRBV25-1, the J gene TRBJ1-1, with 11 bases matching TRBD1. J was trimmed by 1 base and V by 5 bases; bases with no gene match: 9. Germline V gene lookup returns CDR1 MGHDK and CDR2 SYGVNS. This CDR3 has 17 amino acids. The CDR3 sequence: CASSSRTGGSWNTEAFF. CDR3 nucleotide sequence: TGTGCCAGCAGTTCCCGGACAGGGGGCTCTTGGAACACTGAAGCTTTCTTT.

In its sample, this clonotype was seen a few times. The rearrangement uses TRBV27 and TRBJ2-1; D perhaps matches TRBD1 (6 bases). V dropped 6 bases and J dropped 8 bases, with 17 bases sitting between them. This CDR3 spans 14 amino acids. Germline lookup yields CDR1 MNHEY and CDR2 SMNVEV (reference sequence). DNA for the CDR3: TGTGCCAGCAGCAGACAGGTAGAAGTGGATGAGCAGTTCTTC. Amino acids: CASSRQVEVDEQFF.

This clonotype has at least ten counts. The V call is TRBV19, the J call TRBJ1-3; D remains unclear. The germline CDR1 and CDR2 sequences are LNHDA and SQIVND (reference sequence). The CDR3 runs 14 residues. Deletions cut 5 bases from V and 0 bases from J, with 8 bases between. The CDR3 spells CASSPAGSGNTIYF. The DNA of the CDR3 is TGTGCCAGTAGTCCTGCAGGCTCTGGAAACACCATATATTTT.

The rearrangement joins TRBV11-2 to TRBJ2-7; D possibly corresponds to TRBD2 (5 bases). CDR1 and CDR2 (germline): SGHAT, FQNNGV. This CDR3 has 14 residues. V shed 1 base and J shed 3 bases, with 10 bases lying between them. The CDR3 protein is CASSLVGAFYEQYF. The CDR3 DNA reads TGTGCCAGCAGCTTAGTGGGAGCCTTCTACGAGCAGTACTTC.

The CDR3 DNA reads TGCGCCAGCAGCTTGGAGCAGGGGGCGCGAAATGAGCAGTTCTTC. Protein sequence: CASSLEQGARNEQFF. The chain is built from TRBV5-1 and TRBJ2-1; 8 positions match TRBD1. The CDR3 totals 15 residues. CDR1 and CDR2 (germline): SGHRS, YFSETQ. Unmatched junction bases numbered 6, after V lost 0 bases and J lost 7 bases.

This chain links TRBV7-9 with TRBJ2-7, with D perhaps TRBD2 (5 bases). Germline CDR1 SEHNR, CDR2 FQNEAQ (reference sequence). The CDR3 contains 15 residues. Trimming stripped 0 bases from V and 2 bases from J, with 11 bases between. The CDR3, as DNA: TGTGCCAGCAGCTTAGCGGTAGCTAGCCCCTACGAGCAGTACTTC. Its translation: CASSLAVASPYEQYF. The variable domain in full, with the rest retrieved from reference TRBV7-9 and TRBJ2-7, is DTGVSQNPRHKITKRGQNVTFRCDPISEHNRLYWYRQTLGQGPEFLTYFQNEAQLEKSRLLSDRFSAERPKGSFSTLEIQRTEQGDSAMYLCASSLAVASPYEQYFGPGTRLTVT.

This clonotype has just a few counts. This could be a read error, since a much larger clone is one nucleotide away. This chain uses TRBV12-3 or TRBV12-4 with TRBJ2-5; TRBD2 might be the D (5 bases). The CDR3 contains 16 residues. CDR3 region: CASSTRDSESQGTQYF. As DNA, the CDR3 is TGTGCCAGCAGTACCCGGGATAGCGAGAGTCAAGGGACCCAGTACTTC.

This clonotype was seen a few times. The genes are TRBV7-8 and TRBJ1-2; no clear D. The ends were cut back, 5 bases at V and 5 bases at J, with 15 bases in the middle. Per the germline V gene, CDR1 is SGHVS and CDR2 is FQNEAQ. The CDR3 sequence is 14 residues long. The CDR3 reads CASSPSTKPYGYTF. CDR3 in DNA: TGTGCCAGCAGCCCATCGACAAAACCGTATGGCTACACCTTC.

This clonotype has a count of ten or more. CDR3: CASSAGHLNTEAFF. Written as DNA, the CDR3 is TGTGCCAGCAGCGCAGGACACCTGAACACTGAAGCTTTCTTT. The chain carries TRBV11-3 and TRBJ1-1, with a tentative D call TRBD1 (5 bases). The CDR3 has 14 residues. V shed 5 bases and J shed 0 bases, with 10 bases lying between them. Germline CDR1 and CDR2: SGHNT and YENEEA.

The chain has TRBV10-1 and TRBJ2-7; D might be TRBD1 (6 bases). V was cut by 3 bases and J by 1 base, with 13 bases left in between. The germline gives CDR1 WNHNN, CDR2 SYGVQD (reference sequence). The CDR3 loop spans 15 amino acids. The CDR3 here is CASSDLLTGSYEQYF. CDR3 nucleotide sequence: TGCGCCAGCAGTGATCTCTTGACAGGTTCCTACGAGCAGTACTTC.